Below, 5 T cell receptor beta chains from the same sample are listed, as sequenced in a study of naive and memory T cell subsets. Amplification of ligated cDNA took four PCR rounds with SP2 and nested alpha and beta constant primers. MiXCR, run by TCRdb on the 5' RACE reads, gives a single entry per CDR3 protein. This sample yields approximately 58,000 distinct CDR3 sequences, of which under 8.5% are seen a single time; 8% to 10% belongs to the top ten. The library had UMIs added by 3' ligation of an oligonucleotide to TCR cDNA. All receptors derive from a male donor in good health.

This chain uses TRBV5-1 with TRBJ1-2, with D unclear. V lost 0 bases and J lost 4, with 16 bases in between. The CDR3 extends over 16 amino acids. Germline V CDR1 and CDR2: SGHRS, YFSETQ. The CDR3 DNA is TGCGCCAGCAGCTTGGAGTTGGATTGGTCCGGCTATGGCTACACCTTC. Protein sequence: CASSLELDWSGYGYTF.

CDR3 residues: CASSNPLLAGDGSEQFF. As DNA, the CDR3 is TGTGCCAGTAGTAACCCCCTACTAGCGGGAGACGGAAGTGAGCAGTTCTTC. The V and J genes are TRBV19 and TRBJ2-1; 11 positions match TRBD2. V dropped 4 bases and J dropped 9; count of bases not matched to a gene: 14. This CDR3 spans 17 amino acids. The V gene's germline CDR1 is LNHDA and CDR2 SQIVND (reference sequence).

As to this clonotype: Likely a read error: the CDR3 ends without its conserved phenylalanine or tryptophan. The J gene is TRBJ2-5, the V gene TRBV6-5, with 10 bases that match TRBD2. The V gene end was trimmed by 5 bases and the J gene end by 0 bases; junction bases not matched to a gene: 6. This CDR3 contains 16 residues. Germline CDR1 and CDR2: MNHEY and SVGAGI. The CDR3 coding sequence is TGTGCCAGCAGTCCGGGACTAGCGCTTAACCAAGAGACCCAGTACTCC. Protein sequence: CASSPGLALNQETQYS.

At least ten counts were recorded for this clonotype. This chain uses TRBV14 with TRBJ2-7; a possible D gene is TRBD2 (6 bases). This CDR3 has 15 residues. V was pared by 4 bases and J by 4 bases, with 17 bases between. Germline assignment: CDR1 SGHDN and CDR2 FVKESK. The CDR3 here is CASSPLGGEVYEQYF. The CDR3 DNA reads as TGTGCCAGCAGCCCGCTCGGAGGGGAAGTGTACGAGCAGTACTTC.

This clonotype was counted between two and nine times. This chain connects TRBV6-1 to TRBJ2-3; 8 bases align to TRBD2. This CDR3 region has 16 residues. Per the germline V gene, CDR1 is MNHNS and CDR2 is SASEGT. V trimming: 7 bases; J trimming: 2 bases; junction bases outside the gene matches: 11. The CDR3 region has the DNA TGTGCCAGCAACGGAGAGCGGGGGAGGGACACAGATACGCAGTATTTT. This sequence encodes CASNGERGRDTDTQYF.